The 12 T cell receptor beta chains presented below share a single source sample, sequenced in a study of Graves' ophthalmopathy and Graves' hyperthyroidism. Amplifying from RNA transcripts, the study obtained TCR beta CDR3 regions. First-round RT-PCR relied on HTBI primers, and a second-round multiplex PCR came next. MiXCR, run by TCRdb on the multiplex PCR reads, gives a single entry per CDR3 protein. Of hundreds of thousands of distinct CDR3 sequences in the sample, 20% to 25% were seen once. Sequencing was done on a sample of peripheral blood. Receptors were obtained from a woman aged 18 to 35 with stable Graves' hyperthyroidism. Some clones in this sample may be carry-over from other donors' samples.

V and J are TRBV27 and TRBJ1-3; D call uncertain. Trimming left V 0 bases short and J 2 bases short, with 8 bases between. CDR1 and CDR2 from the germline V gene are MNHEY and SMNVEV (reference sequence). The CDR3 has 15 residues. The CDR3 sequence is CASSLSRTPGNTIYF. DNA of the CDR3: TGTGCCAGCAGTTTATCCCGGACCCCTGGAAACACCATATATTTT.

The chain couples TRBV11-1 to TRBJ2-5; D is perhaps TRBD1 or TRBD2 (5 bases each). Germline V CDR1 and CDR2: SGHAT, FQDESV (reference sequence). V was pared by 7 bases and J by 3 bases, with 18 bases between. This CDR3 has 15 residues. Here the CDR3 DNA reads TGTGCCAGCATCTTGGGGACCCCGGCGGAAGAGACCCAGTACTTC. It codes for CASILGTPAEETQYF.

In this sample, this clonotype turned up once. The genes are TRBV19 and TRBJ1-5; TRBD1 matches 8 bases. The CDR3 covers 16 residues. Unmatched junction bases numbered 7, after V lost 0 bases and J lost 6 bases. Germline V gives CDR1 LNHDA, CDR2 SQIVND (reference sequence). CDR3 region: CASSIDRTGWPQPQHF. The CDR3 bases are TGTGCCAGTAGTATAGACCGGACAGGGTGGCCTCAGCCCCAGCATTTT.

This clonotype has more than one count but fewer than ten. The V gene is TRBV2, the J gene TRBJ1-6; 7 positions agree with TRBD1. V trimming: 9 bases; J trimming: 9 bases; junction bases outside the gene matches: 14. Germline V gene data show CDR1 as SNHLY and CDR2 as FYNNEI. This CDR3 contains 15 residues. CDR3 nucleotides: TGTGCCAGTGAGACTGGGAGGACAGGTATTTCACCCCTCCACTTT. Amino acid sequence: CASETGRTGISPLHF.

The chain employs TRBV6-5 and TRBJ1-2; D call uncertain. Germline assignment: CDR1 MNHEY and CDR2 SVGAGI. Trimming removed 2 bases at V and 7 bases at J, with 14 bases between. The CDR3 is made up of 14 amino acids. CDR3 region: CASSYNPGLRGYTF. The CDR3 bases are TGTGCCAGCAGTTACAATCCGGGGTTGCGTGGCTACACCTTC.

This clonotype has a count of ten or more. The V gene is TRBV27, the J gene TRBJ1-2; TRBD1 aligns across 9 bases. This CDR3 region has 15 residues. CDR1 and CDR2 (germline): MNHEY, SMNVEV (reference sequence). The V segment lost 6 bases and the J segment 6 bases; nucleotides outside the gene matches: 11. The CDR3 bases are TGTGCCAGCAGCTCCCCCGGACAGGGGTCGGATGGCTACACCTTC. It translates to CASSSPGQGSDGYTF.

The sample holds many counts of this clonotype. J is TRBJ2-7 and V is TRBV4-1; 10 positions match TRBD1. From germline, CDR1 is MGHRA and CDR2 YSYEKL. This CDR3 contains 16 residues. V lost 5 bases, J lost 3 bases, and 10 bases stayed unmatched. This CDR3 reads CASSFDRDRGFYEQYF. The CDR3 DNA follows: TGCGCCAGCAGCTTCGACCGGGACAGGGGCTTCTACGAGCAGTACTTC.

This clonotype was seen many times. The V gene is TRBV6-5, the J gene TRBJ1-2; TRBD1 matches 8 bases. The junction had 12 bases not matched to a gene; V was cut back by 7 bases and J by 8 bases. CDR3 length: 14 amino acids. Germline assignment: CDR1 MNHEY and CDR2 SVGAGI. The CDR3 DNA is TGTGCCAGCACAGTCGACAGGGGTATCGGCGGCTACACCTTC. It encodes CASTVDRGIGGYTF.

The chain has TRBV30 and TRBJ2-7, with 8 bases fitting TRBD2. Germline V gene sequence: CDR1 GTSNPN, CDR2 SVGIG (reference sequence). The CDR3 extends over 12 amino acids. Trimming removed 7 bases from V and 2 bases from J; junction bases left unmatched: 4. The CDR3 DNA is TGTGCCTACGGGACTAGAACCTACGAGCAGTACTTC. Amino acids: CAYGTRTYEQYF.

This clonotype has just a few counts. V gene TRBV12-3 or TRBV12-4 combines with J gene TRBJ1-5; a weak D match, TRBD1 (5 bases). The CDR3 is 14 amino acids. Trimming stripped 6 bases from V and 7 bases from J, with 16 bases between. The CDR3 spells CASRFAGAGQPQHF. For the CDR3, the DNA is TGTGCCAGCAGGTTTGCTGGGGCCGGGCAGCCCCAGCATTTT.

This clonotype came up many times. This chain connects TRBV20-1 to TRBJ1-6, with 8 bases identical to TRBD1. This CDR3 comprises 15 residues. CDR1 is DFQATT, CDR2 SNEGSKA, per germline (reference sequence). The V segment lost 3 bases and the J segment 6 bases; nucleotides outside the gene matches: 7. CDR3 nucleotides: TGCAGTGCTAGGGGCAGGACAGGGCTTAATTCACCCCTCCACTTT. Protein sequence: CSARGRTGLNSPLHF.

This chain connects TRBV18 to TRBJ1-1; D uncertain. Trimming left V 2 bases short and J 2 bases short, with 12 bases between. CDR3 length: 15 amino acids. CDR1 is KGHSH and CDR2 is LQKENI in the germline V gene. CDR3 loop: CASSPSQQQNTEAFF. DNA of the CDR3: TGTGCCAGCTCACCAAGTCAACAGCAAAACACTGAAGCTTTCTTT. Full variable domain (rest looked up from reference TRBV18 and TRBJ1-1): NAGVMQNPRHLVRRRGQEARLRCSPMKGHSHVYWYRQLPEEGLKFMVYLQKENIIDESGMPKERFSAEFPKEGPSILRIQQVVRGDSAAYFCASSPSQQQNTEAFFGQGTRLTVV.